The 6 T cell receptor beta chains below all came from one sample that was sequenced in a study of blood T cell repertoires in COVID-19. The method was immunoSEQ multiplex PCR; TCRdb's version includes in-frame clones alone and lacks a portion of them. The table shows 50,000 to 75,000 clones, with around 81% occurring only once. The sequenced sample consisted of peripheral blood. These receptors originate from a woman of 80 years or more with active or convalescent COVID-19.

This chain joins TRBV5-1 and TRBJ1-5, with D possibly TRBD1 on 6 matching bases. The CDR3 is made up of 14 amino acids. Germline lookup yields CDR1 SGHRS and CDR2 YFSETQ. Trimming stripped 5 bases from V and 3 bases from J, with 12 bases between. The CDR3 nucleotides read TGCGCCAGCAGTGAGGGGGGGCTCAATCAGCCCCAGCATTTT. Its protein is CASSEGGLNQPQHF.

The CDR3 sequence is CASSLGQGARSSFTQYF. The CDR3 bases are TGTGCCAGCAGCTTAGGACAGGGGGCGCGGTCGTCTTTTACGCAGTATTTT. V usage is TRBV7-2 and J usage is TRBJ2-3; TRBD1 agrees at 10 bases. V shed 1 base, J shed 8 bases, and the junction held 12 bases outside the gene matches. This CDR3 spans 17 amino acids. Per the germline V gene, CDR1 is SGHTA and CDR2 is FQGNSA.

V is TRBV6-6 and J is TRBJ2-7, with D perhaps matching TRBD2 (6 bases). The CDR3 contains 15 residues. V lost 6 bases and J lost 7, with 22 bases in between. The germline gives CDR1 MNHNY, CDR2 SVGAGI (reference sequence). The CDR3 DNA follows: TGTGCCAGCAGCTGGCCGGCGATAGCGGAAAGGGAGCAGTACTTC. Its protein is CASSWPAIAEREQYF.

The J gene is TRBJ1-5, the V gene TRBV7-9; 8 bases are shared with TRBD1. Germline lookup yields CDR1 SEHNR and CDR2 FQNEAQ (reference sequence). The CDR3 has 15 residues. Losses at the gene ends were 4 bases for V and 1 base for J; bases not matched to a gene: 3. The CDR3 DNA is TGTGCCAGCAGCTCAGGGGACAGGAGCAATCAGCCCCAGCATTTT. Amino acid sequence: CASSSGDRSNQPQHF.

This chain uses TRBV27 with TRBJ1-2; D unclear. The CDR3 spans 14 residues. V lost 7 bases and J 6 bases, leaving 18 bases between the germline ends. Germline V gene sequence: CDR1 MNHEY, CDR2 SMNVEV (reference sequence). For the CDR3, the DNA is TGTGCCAGCACCCAGAACGGGAATACTGATGGCTACACCTTC. It translates to CASTQNGNTDGYTF.

This chain uses TRBV6-5 with TRBJ2-5; 8 bases line up with TRBD1. This CDR3 has 16 amino acids. Germline lookup yields CDR1 MNHEY and CDR2 SVGAGI. Trimming removed 2 bases from V and 2 bases from J; junction bases left unmatched: 7. CDR3 sequence reads: CASSYTRQGWQETQYF. Here the CDR3 DNA reads TGTGCCAGCAGTTACACAAGACAGGGGTGGCAAGAGACCCAGTACTTC.